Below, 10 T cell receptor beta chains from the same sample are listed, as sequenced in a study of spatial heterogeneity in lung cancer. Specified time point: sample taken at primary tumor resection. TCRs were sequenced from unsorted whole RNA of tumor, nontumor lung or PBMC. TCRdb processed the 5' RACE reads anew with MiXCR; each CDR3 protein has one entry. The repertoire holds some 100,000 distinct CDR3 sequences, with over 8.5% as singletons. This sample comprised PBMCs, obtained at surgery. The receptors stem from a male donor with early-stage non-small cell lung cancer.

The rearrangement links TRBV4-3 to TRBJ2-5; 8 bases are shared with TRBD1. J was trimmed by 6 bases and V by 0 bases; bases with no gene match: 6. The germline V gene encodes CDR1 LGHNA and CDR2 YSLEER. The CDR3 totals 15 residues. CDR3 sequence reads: CASSQDRTGQQTQYF. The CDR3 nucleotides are TGCGCCAGCAGCCAAGATCGGACAGGGCAGCAGACCCAGTACTTC.

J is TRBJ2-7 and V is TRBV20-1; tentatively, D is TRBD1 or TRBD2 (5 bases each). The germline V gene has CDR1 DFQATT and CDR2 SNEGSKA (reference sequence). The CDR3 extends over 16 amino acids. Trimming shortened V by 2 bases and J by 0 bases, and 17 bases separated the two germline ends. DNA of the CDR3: TGCAGTGCTAGACGTTGGGGGACGGGGAGCTCCTACGAGCAGTACTTC. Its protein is CSARRWGTGSSYEQYF.

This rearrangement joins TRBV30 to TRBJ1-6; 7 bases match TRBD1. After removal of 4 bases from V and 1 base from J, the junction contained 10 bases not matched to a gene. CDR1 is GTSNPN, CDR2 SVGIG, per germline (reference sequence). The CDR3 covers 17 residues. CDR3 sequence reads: CAWTEGTEISYNSPLHF. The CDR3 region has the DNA TGTGCCTGGACCGAAGGGACAGAAATATCCTATAATTCACCCCTCCACTTT.

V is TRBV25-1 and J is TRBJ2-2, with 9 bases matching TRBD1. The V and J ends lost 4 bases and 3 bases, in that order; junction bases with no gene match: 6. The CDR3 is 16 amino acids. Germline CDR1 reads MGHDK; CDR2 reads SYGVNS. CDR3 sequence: CASSGHRGRDTGELFF. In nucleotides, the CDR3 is TGTGCCAGCAGTGGACACAGGGGGCGGGACACCGGGGAGCTGTTTTTT.

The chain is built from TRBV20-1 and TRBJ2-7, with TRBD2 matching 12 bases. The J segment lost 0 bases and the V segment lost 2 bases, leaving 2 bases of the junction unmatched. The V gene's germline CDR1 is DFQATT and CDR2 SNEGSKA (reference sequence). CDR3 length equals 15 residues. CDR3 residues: CSARLAGGLSYEQYF. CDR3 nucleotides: TGCAGTGCTAGACTAGCGGGAGGGCTCTCCTACGAGCAGTACTTC.

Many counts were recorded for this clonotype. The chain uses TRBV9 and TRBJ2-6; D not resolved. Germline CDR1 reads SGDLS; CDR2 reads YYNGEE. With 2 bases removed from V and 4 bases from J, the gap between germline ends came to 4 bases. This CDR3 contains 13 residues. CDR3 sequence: CASSVEGANVLTF. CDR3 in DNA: TGTGCCAGCAGCGTGGAGGGGGCCAACGTCCTGACTTTC.

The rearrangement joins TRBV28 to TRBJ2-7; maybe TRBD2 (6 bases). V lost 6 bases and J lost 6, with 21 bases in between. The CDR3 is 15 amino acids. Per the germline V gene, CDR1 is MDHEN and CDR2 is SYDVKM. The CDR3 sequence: CASSPLGGIVGEQYF. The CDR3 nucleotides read TGTGCCAGCAGCCCTCTCGGCGGGATAGTAGGCGAGCAGTACTTC.

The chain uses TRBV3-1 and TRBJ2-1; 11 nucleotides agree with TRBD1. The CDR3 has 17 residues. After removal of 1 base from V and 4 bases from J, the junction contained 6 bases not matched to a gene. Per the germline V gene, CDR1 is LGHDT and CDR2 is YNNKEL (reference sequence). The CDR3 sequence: CASSQGSGTGGYNEQFF. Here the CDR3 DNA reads TGTGCCAGCAGCCAAGGGTCCGGGACAGGGGGTTACAATGAGCAGTTCTTC.

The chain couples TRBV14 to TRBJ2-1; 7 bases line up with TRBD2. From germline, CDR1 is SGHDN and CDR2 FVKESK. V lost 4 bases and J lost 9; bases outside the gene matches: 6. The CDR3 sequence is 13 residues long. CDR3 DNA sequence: TGTGCCAGCAGCCGCCTACTAGCGTCTGAGCAGTTCTTC. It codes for CASSRLLASEQFF.

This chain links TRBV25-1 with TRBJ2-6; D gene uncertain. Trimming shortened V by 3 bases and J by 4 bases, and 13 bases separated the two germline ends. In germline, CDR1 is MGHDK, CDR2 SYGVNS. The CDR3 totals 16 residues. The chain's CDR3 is CASSEFRVAGANVLTF. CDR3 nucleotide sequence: TGTGCCAGCAGTGAGTTTAGGGTAGCCGGGGCCAACGTCCTGACTTTC.